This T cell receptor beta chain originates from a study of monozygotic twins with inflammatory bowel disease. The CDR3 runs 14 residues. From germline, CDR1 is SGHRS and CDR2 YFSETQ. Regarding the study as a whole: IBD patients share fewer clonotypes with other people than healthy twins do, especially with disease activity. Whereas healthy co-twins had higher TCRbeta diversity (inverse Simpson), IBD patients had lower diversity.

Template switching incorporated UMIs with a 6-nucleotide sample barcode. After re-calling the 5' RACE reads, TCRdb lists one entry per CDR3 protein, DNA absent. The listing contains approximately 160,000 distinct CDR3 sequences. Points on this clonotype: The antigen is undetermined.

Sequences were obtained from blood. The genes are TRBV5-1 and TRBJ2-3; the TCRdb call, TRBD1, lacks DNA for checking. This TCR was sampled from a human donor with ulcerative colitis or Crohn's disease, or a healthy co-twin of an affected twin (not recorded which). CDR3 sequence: CASSSEGRGDTQYF.